This T cell receptor beta chain was captured in a study of tumor and adjacent non-tumor tissue in lung cancer. The V gene's germline CDR1 is SGHNT and CDR2 YENEEA. This CDR3 contains 12 residues. A modified ARM-PCR protocol with three rounds of nested PCR amplified TCRbeta. TCRdb recomputed calls from the multiplex PCR reads with MiXCR, one row per CDR3 protein. The sample carries 44,000 or so distinct CDR3 sequences, 60% to 70% recorded once. No cell sorting was done before RNA was extracted from the tissue. More than 3 cm separated this lung sample from the edge of the tumor. This clonotype has just one count. A read error may account for a junction end that differs from germline.

The chain employs TRBV11-3 and TRBJ2-5; D unresolved. The sequenced material came from distant non-tumor lung tissue. The sequence derives from a woman aged 40 to 50 with non-small cell lung cancer. CDR3 bases: TGTGCCAGCAGCTTAGATACGGAGACCCGGTATTTC. Encoded protein: CASSLDTETRYF.